The 21 T cell receptor beta chains reported below all come from one sample, sequenced in a study of T cells after yellow fever vaccination. TCRdb reanalysed the 5' RACE reads using MiXCR and keeps one entry per CDR3 protein. The profile shows some 340,000 distinct CDR3 sequences, about 4% of them singletons. Specimen: PBMCs, collected 5 days after the yellow fever booster vaccination. These receptor sequences come from a man younger than 30 who received the YFV17D yellow fever vaccine.

This clonotype was seen many times. The chain has TRBV4-2 and TRBJ1-4; D perhaps matches TRBD1 (5 bases). The CDR3 consists of 13 residues. Trimming removed 4 bases from V and 8 bases from J, with 11 bases in between. Germline V gene lookup returns CDR1 LGHNA and CDR2 YNFKEQ. The DNA of the CDR3 is TGTGCCAGCAGCCGTCGGGCAGGGGAAAAACTGTTTTTT. Encoded protein: CASSRRAGEKLFF.

The chain joins TRBV6-2 or TRBV6-3 to TRBJ1-5, with D tentatively TRBD1 (6 bases). V lost 6 bases and J lost 11, with 26 bases in between. Germline CDR1 and CDR2: MNHEY and SVGEGT. This CDR3 comprises 16 residues. CDR3 region: CASRGARGAPAYAQHF. The CDR3 DNA follows: TGTGCCAGCAGGGGGGCTCGCGGGGCACCAGCTTACGCCCAGCATTTT.

The chain combines TRBV21-1 with TRBJ2-3; the table calls TRBD1, which could not be checked here. TRBV21-1 is marked as a pseudogene. The CDR3 has 16 amino acids. The CDR3: CASSKVGDRVTDTQYF. Written as DNA, the CDR3 is TGTGCCAGCAGCAAAGTTGGGGACAGGGTGACAGATACGCAGTATTTT.

The V call is TRBV5-1, the J call TRBJ1-1; no reliable D call. V lost 0 bases, J lost 3 bases, and 12 bases lay in between. The length of the CDR3 is 15 residues. Germline values: CDR1 SGHRS, CDR2 YFSETQ. The CDR3: CASSLGANGDTEAFF. The CDR3 DNA follows: TGCGCCAGCAGCTTGGGAGCCAACGGGGACACTGAAGCTTTCTTT. The variable domain in full, completed from reference TRBV5-1 and TRBJ1-1, reads KAGVTQTPRYLIKTRGQQVTLSCSPISGHRSVSWYQQTPGQGLQFLFEYFSETQRNKGNFPGRFSGRQFSNSRSEMNVSTLELGDSALYLCASSLGANGDTEAFFGQGTRLTVV.

The chain employs TRBV9 and TRBJ1-3; D unclear. Germline V gene data show CDR1 as SGDLS and CDR2 as YYNGEE. The CDR3 totals 14 residues. The V and J ends lost 0 bases and 2 bases respectively, with 6 bases between them. This CDR3 is CASSVVGTGNTIYF. DNA of the CDR3: TGTGCCAGCAGCGTAGTAGGGACTGGAAACACCATATATTTT.

This clonotype was detected ten times or more. V gene TRBV7-2 combines with J gene TRBJ2-2, with D possibly being TRBD2 (5 bases). The germline V gene encodes CDR1 SGHTA and CDR2 FQGNSA. This CDR3 is built from 15 residues. V lost 7 bases and J lost 4, with 16 bases in between. CDR3 in amino acids: CASTDKRGITGELFF. In DNA, the CDR3 is TGTGCCAGCACCGACAAACGGGGAATCACCGGGGAGCTGTTTTTT.

This clonotype appeared a few times. The chain has TRBV20-1 and TRBJ2-7; D gene uncertain. Trimming pared 1 base from V and 2 bases from J, leaving 9 bases between. The germline gives CDR1 DFQATT, CDR2 SNEGSKA (reference sequence). This CDR3 has 13 amino acids. This chain's CDR3 is CSARGDITYEQYF. DNA for the CDR3: TGCAGTGCTAGAGGAGACATAACCTACGAGCAGTACTTC.

This clonotype has a handful of counts. V and J are TRBV7-9 and TRBJ2-3; TRBD2 aligns across 10 bases. V lost 4 bases and J lost 3; bases outside the gene matches: 10. The V gene's germline CDR1 is SEHNR and CDR2 FQNEAQ (reference sequence). CDR3 length: 17 amino acids. This CDR3 reads CASSSVGLAERTDTQYF. In nucleotides, the CDR3 is TGTGCCAGCAGCTCGGTAGGACTAGCGGAGAGAACAGATACGCAGTATTTT.

V gene TRBV12-3 or TRBV12-4 combines with J gene TRBJ2-6; no clear D gene. The V gene lost 8 bases and the J gene lost 0 bases, with 5 bases spanning the gap. The CDR3 is 13 residues long. CDR3 region: CASRISGANVLTF. In nucleotides, the CDR3 is TGTGCCAGCCGGATCTCTGGGGCCAACGTCCTGACTTTC.

This clonotype was detected a few times. CDR3 sequence (DNA): TGCGCCAGCAGCCATCTGACAGGGGCCAACACTGAAGCTTTCTTT. Amino acids: CASSHLTGANTEAFF. The rearrangement joins TRBV4-1 to TRBJ1-1; TRBD1 matches 8 bases. The germline CDR1 and CDR2 sequences are MGHRA and YSYEKL. The CDR3 is 15 amino acids. V lost 3 bases and J lost 2; bases outside the gene matches: 5.

This clonotype has at least ten counts. The chain employs TRBV10-1 and TRBJ2-7, with D perhaps matching TRBD2 (6 bases). CDR3 length equals 14 residues. The germline gives CDR1 WNHNN, CDR2 SYGVQD (reference sequence). Trimming left V 6 bases short and J 5 bases short, with 17 bases between. The CDR3 coding sequence is TGCGCCAGCAGCCCGGGACTCCTGTCCCACGAGCAGTACTTC. Protein sequence: CASSPGLLSHEQYF.

The chain links TRBV14 to TRBJ2-3; a weak D match, TRBD1 (5 bases). Germline CDR1 reads SGHDN; CDR2 reads FVKESK. The CDR3 runs to 16 residues. V lost 4 bases to trimming and J lost 6 bases, with 20 bases between them. The CDR3 region has the DNA TGTGCCAGCAGCCCGTGGCCGCAGGGCCCTAAGGATACGCAGTATTTT. Its protein product is CASSPWPQGPKDTQYF.

A few counts support this clonotype. This rearrangement joins TRBV5-6 to TRBJ2-3, with 8 bases matching TRBD2. The germline V gene encodes CDR1 SGHDT and CDR2 YYEEEE. CDR3 length: 16 residues. V lost 4 bases to trimming and J lost 0 bases; unmatched junction nucleotides: 7. This CDR3 is CASSHFRGGSTDTQYF. The CDR3 DNA sequence: TGTGCCAGCAGCCACTTTCGCGGGGGGAGCACAGATACGCAGTATTTT.

In its sample, this clonotype was seen many times. This chain links TRBV5-5 with TRBJ1-2; perhaps TRBD1 as D (5 bases). This CDR3 has 16 amino acids. CDR1 and CDR2 from the germline V gene are SGHKS and YYEKEE (reference sequence). V shed 1 base and J shed 4 bases, with 17 bases lying between them. The CDR3 DNA sequence: TGTGCCAGCAGCTTGAGTGCGGACACATCCTCCTATGGCTACACCTTC. This translates into CASSLSADTSSYGYTF.

The V call is TRBV7-9, the J call TRBJ2-1; D not resolved. V was cut by 10 bases and J by 3 bases, with 7 bases left in between. The CDR3 spans 11 residues. Germline loops: CDR1 SEHNR, CDR2 FQNEAQ (reference sequence). In DNA form, the CDR3 reads TGTGCCATCGGTTTCTACAATGAGCAGTTCTTC. It yields the protein CAIGFYNEQFF. Together with reference TRBV7-9 and TRBJ2-1, the CDR3 gives the full variable domain: DTGVSQNPRHKITKRGQNVTFRCDPISEHNRLYWYRQTLGQGPEFLTYFQNEAQLEKSRLLSDRFSAERPKGSFSTLEIQRTEQGDSAMYLCAIGFYNEQFFGPGTRLTVL.

The table lists this clonotype with many counts. The chain combines TRBV7-6 with TRBJ2-5, with 8 bases aligning to TRBD2. Germline CDR1 and CDR2: SGHVS and FNYEAQ. The CDR3 has 17 residues. Losses at the gene ends were 0 bases for V and 7 bases for J; bases not matched to a gene: 13. CDR3 sequence: CASSLAQSGGSVGTQYF. Here the CDR3 DNA reads TGTGCCAGCAGCTTAGCGCAGAGCGGGGGCAGTGTAGGGACCCAGTACTTC.

This clonotype was observed a few times. CDR3 region: CASSDTIDRDPGYTF. The DNA of the CDR3 is TGTGCCAGCAGTGATACCATCGACAGGGACCCAGGCTACACCTTC. The rearrangement links TRBV25-1 to TRBJ1-2; 7 bases fit TRBD1. This CDR3 region has 15 residues. Germline V lookup: CDR1 MGHDK, CDR2 SYGVNS. Unmatched junction bases numbered 12, after V lost 3 bases and J lost 8 bases.

The rearrangement uses TRBV18 and TRBJ1-6, with 9 nucleotides matching TRBD1. This CDR3 comprises 14 residues. CDR1 is KGHSH, CDR2 LQKENI, per germline. Trimming at V came to 5 bases and at J to 9 bases, leaving 5 bases not matched to a gene. DNA for the CDR3: TGTGCCAGCTCAGAAACAGGGGGCGCTTCACCCCTCCACTTT. Translating it yields CASSETGGASPLHF. Supplemented by reference TRBV18 and TRBJ1-6, the full variable domain reads NAGVMQNPRHLVRRRGQEARLRCSPMKGHSHVYWYRQLPEEGLKFMVYLQKENIIDESGMPKERFSAEFPKEGPSILRIQQVVRGDSAAYFCASSETGGASPLHFGNGTRLTVT.

The rearrangement links TRBV27 to TRBJ2-1, with TRBD1 as a possible D gene (6 bases). The ends were cut back, 3 bases at V and 4 bases at J, with 10 bases in the middle. Germline assignment: CDR1 MNHEY and CDR2 SMNVEV (reference sequence). The CDR3 is made up of 14 amino acids. The CDR3 nucleotides are TGTGCCAGCAGTTTCCGCGACAGGTACAATGAGCAGTTCTTC. Translated: CASSFRDRYNEQFF.

This clonotype was seen more than once but under ten times. V and J are TRBV6-2 or TRBV6-3 and TRBJ2-5; 10 positions match TRBD2. Germline CDR1 MNHEY, CDR2 SVGEGT. The junction had 16 bases not matched to a gene; V was cut back by 5 bases and J by 4 bases. CDR3 size: 18 residues. CDR3 DNA sequence: TGTGCCAGCAGTAGTGCCCCCCACAGCGGGGGGGCACGAGAGACCCAGTACTTC. It specifies CASSSAPHSGGARETQYF.

The rearrangement links TRBV30 to TRBJ2-7; perhaps D is TRBD1 or TRBD2 (5 bases each). Germline lookup yields CDR1 GTSNPN and CDR2 SVGIG (reference sequence). The V end was cut by 7 bases, the J end by 5 bases, with 18 bases between. This CDR3 comprises 13 residues. The DNA of the CDR3 is TGTGCCTTCCCCCCGGGGCAGGCTGACGAGCAGTACTTC. Its protein product is CAFPPGQADEQYF. The entire variable domain, with the rest obtained from reference TRBV30 and TRBJ2-7, is as follows: SQTIHQWPATLVQPVGSPLSLECTVEGTSNPNLYWYRQAAGRGLQLLFYSVGIGQISSEVPQNLSASRPQDRQFILSSKKLLLSDSGFYLCAFPPGQADEQYFGPGTRLTVT.